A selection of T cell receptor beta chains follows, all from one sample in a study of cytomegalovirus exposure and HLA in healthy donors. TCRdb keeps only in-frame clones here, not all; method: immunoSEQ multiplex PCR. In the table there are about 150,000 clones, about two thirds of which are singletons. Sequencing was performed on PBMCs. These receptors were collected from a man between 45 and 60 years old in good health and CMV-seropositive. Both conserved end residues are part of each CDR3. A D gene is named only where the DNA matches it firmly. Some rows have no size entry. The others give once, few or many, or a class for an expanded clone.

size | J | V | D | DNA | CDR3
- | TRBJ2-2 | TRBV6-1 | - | TGTGCCAGCACCGCGGGACTGAACACCGGGGAGCTGTTTTTT | CASTAGLNTGELFF
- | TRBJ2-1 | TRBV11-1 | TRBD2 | TGTGCCAGCGGGAGGGGACTAGCGGGAGACAATGAGCAGTTCTTC | CASGRGLAGDNEQFF
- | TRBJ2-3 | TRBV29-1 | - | TGCAGCGTTGATGGAGGTGTGGGCCACTTTAGCACAGATACGCAGTATTTT | CSVDGGVGHFSTDTQYF
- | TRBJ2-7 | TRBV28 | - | TGTGCCAGCAGCCTCACAAACTACGAGCAGTACTTC | CASSLTNYEQYF
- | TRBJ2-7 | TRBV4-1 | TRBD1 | TGCGCCAGCAGTCATGACAGGGCGTCCTACGAGCAGTACTTC | CASSHDRASYEQYF
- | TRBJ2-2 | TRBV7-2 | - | TGTGCCAGCACCATTGGCGGGGCCCCGAACACCGGGGAGCTGTTTTTT | CASTIGGAPNTGELFF
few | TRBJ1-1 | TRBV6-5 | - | TGTGCCAGCAGTTCCAGGGTATTCGATTCGAACACTGAAGCTTTCTTT | CASSSRVFDSNTEAFF
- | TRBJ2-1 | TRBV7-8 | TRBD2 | TGTGCCAGCAGCGTTCAAGCGGGATCCTACAATGAGCAGTTCTTC | CASSVQAGSYNEQFF
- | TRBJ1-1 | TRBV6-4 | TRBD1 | TGTGCCAGCAGTGACTCGACAGGGGGCTGGTACACTGAAGCTTTCTTT | CASSDSTGGWYTEAFF
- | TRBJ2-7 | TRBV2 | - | TGTGCCAGCAGTGTGGACAGTATTACAGGGGAGCAGTACTTC | CASSVDSITGEQYF
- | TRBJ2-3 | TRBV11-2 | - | TGTGCCAGCAGCTTAGTAAGGGGAAGCCCTAGCACAGATACGCAGTATTTT | CASSLVRGSPSTDTQYF
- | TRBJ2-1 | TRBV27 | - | TGTGCCAGTGGGAGCTCCTACAATGAGCAGTTCTTC | CASGSSYNEQFF
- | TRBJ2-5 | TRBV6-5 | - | TGTGCCAGCCTTAGGGGAGAGACCCAGTACTTC | CASLRGETQYF
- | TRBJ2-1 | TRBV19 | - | TGTGCCAGTAGTATTAGGGTGGGGGCCACATACAATGAGCAGTTCTTC | CASSIRVGATYNEQFF
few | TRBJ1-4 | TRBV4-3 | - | TGCGCCAGCAGCCCATTTCGCGGCGGCCATGAAAAACTGTTTTTT | CASSPFRGGHEKLFF
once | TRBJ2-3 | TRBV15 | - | TGTGCCACCAGCAGAGAGAGGGGCGGGGGACAAGATACGCAGTATTTT | CATSRERGGGQDTQYF